The TCR beta chain described here comes from a study of CD8+ T cells in alopecia areata. Across the whole study: Oral tofacitinib (5 to 10 mg twice daily) was administered to treated patients. People stayed on tofacitinib for 6 to 18 months, then stopped the drug for 6 months. Broader study findings: Scalp samples also contribute reads from the resident alphabeta T cells found in normal skin.

Researchers took lesional scalp punch biopsies and peripheral blood from people who were alopecia areata patients. The CDR3 consists of 15 residues. V was shortened by 2 bases and J by 3 bases, with 10 bases between the two germline ends. Germline CDR1 reads LNHNV; CDR2 reads YYDKDF (reference sequence). A remark on this clone: Its antigen is unknown.

It was cDNA, reverse transcribed from extracted RNA, that served as the sequencing template. This table comes from immunoSEQ multiplex PCR, and its TCRdb copy is limited to in-frame clones, with some not included. The data hold over 95,000 clones, with 41% observed a single time. This receptor was obtained from a human donor with alopecia areata. The sequencing sample was made of CD4+ T cells sorted from blood. This sequence joins TRBV15 and TRBJ2-2, with a weak D call TRBD1 (5 bases). The chain's CDR3 is CATSRSGLDTGELFF. CDR3 bases: TGTGCCACCAGCAGATCAGGGCTAGACACCGGGGAGCTGTTTTTT.